Listed below are T cell receptor beta chains from one sample, sequenced in a study of T cell responses to AZD1222 COVID-19 vaccine. The data were produced by immunoSEQ multiplex PCR, yet TCRdb's version contains in-frame clones alone and is incomplete. This table has 150,000 to 200,000 clones, 75% to 90% appearing once. The source material was peripheral blood, sampled on day 0 of AZD1222 vaccination. These receptors all come from an adult in good health. Each CDR3 is given with its conserved first and last residue. A D gene is named only where the DNA matches it firmly. Clone size is given for some rows only: seen once, a few or many times, or a class if the clone is expanded.

v_gene: TRBV4-3
j_gene: TRBJ2-1
d_gene: TRBD1
abundance: NA
CDR3aa: CASSRLGQGSVNEQFF
CDR3nt: TGCGCCAGCAGCCGATTGGGACAGGGGTCGGTAAATGAGCAGTTCTTC

v_gene: TRBV4-1
j_gene: TRBJ2-5
d_gene: NA
abundance: NA
CDR3aa: CASSQDRQETQYF
CDR3nt: TGCGCCAGCAGCCAAGATCGCCAAGAGACCCAGTACTTC

v_gene: TRBV24-1
j_gene: TRBJ2-3
d_gene: TRBD2
abundance: NA
CDR3aa: CAAGLAGGSKTDTQYF
CDR3nt: TGTGCCGCGGGACTAGCGGGAGGTTCCAAGACAGATACGCAGTATTTT

v_gene: TRBV18
j_gene: TRBJ1-3
d_gene: NA
abundance: NA
CDR3aa: CASSNQGRGSGNTIYF
CDR3nt: TGTGCCAGCTCCAACCAGGGCAGGGGCTCTGGAAACACCATATATTTT

v_gene: TRBV5-1
j_gene: TRBJ2-5
d_gene: NA
abundance: NA
CDR3aa: CASSTPGGKETQYF
CDR3nt: TGCGCCAGCAGCACCCCCGGGGGTAAAGAGACCCAGTACTTC

v_gene: TRBV19
j_gene: TRBJ2-2
d_gene: TRBD2
abundance: NA
CDR3aa: CASRITSGGLFKTGELFF
CDR3nt: TGTGCCAGTAGAATCACTAGCGGCGGGCTTTTTAAGACCGGGGAGCTGTTTTTT

v_gene: TRBV3-1/TRBV3-2
j_gene: TRBJ2-2
d_gene: NA
abundance: NA
CDR3aa: CASSQARANTGELFF
CDR3nt: TGTGCCAGCAGCCAAGCCAGGGCGAACACCGGGGAGCTGTTTTTT

v_gene: TRBV2
j_gene: TRBJ1-5
d_gene: NA
abundance: NA
CDR3aa: CASIPSWGRGNQPQHF
CDR3nt: TGTGCCAGCATCCCCTCCTGGGGGAGGGGGAATCAGCCCCAGCATTTT

v_gene: TRBV3-1/TRBV3-2
j_gene: TRBJ2-1
d_gene: TRBD2
abundance: few
CDR3aa: CASSQGGTSGLNEQFF
CDR3nt: TGTGCCAGCAGCCAGGGGGGGACTAGCGGTTTGAATGAGCAGTTCTTC

v_gene: TRBV30
j_gene: TRBJ2-6
d_gene: NA
abundance: NA
CDR3aa: CAWSPGGSGANVLTF
CDR3nt: TGTGCCTGGAGTCCCGGGGGCTCTGGGGCCAACGTCCTGACTTTC

v_gene: TRBV5-1
j_gene: TRBJ2-5
d_gene: NA
abundance: NA
CDR3aa: CASSSLAGGQETQYF
CDR3nt: TGCGCCAGCAGCTCCCTAGCAGGGGGGCAAGAGACCCAGTACTTC

v_gene: TRBV7-8
j_gene: TRBJ1-2
d_gene: TRBD1
abundance: NA
CDR3aa: CASSPDRGGYGYTF
CDR3nt: TGTGCCAGCAGCCCGGACAGGGGTGGGTATGGCTACACCTTC

v_gene: TRBV6-1
j_gene: TRBJ2-2
d_gene: NA
abundance: NA
CDR3aa: CASSEQAEFAGELFF
CDR3nt: TGTGCCAGCAGTGAACAAGCGGAGTTCGCCGGGGAGCTGTTTTTT

v_gene: TRBV2
j_gene: TRBJ2-7
d_gene: NA
abundance: NA
CDR3aa: CASSEEGSGYEQYF
CDR3nt: TGTGCCAGCAGTGAAGAGGGCTCGGGGTACGAGCAGTACTTC

v_gene: TRBV7-2
j_gene: TRBJ1-3
d_gene: NA
abundance: once
CDR3aa: CASSPQTRTGNTIYF
CDR3nt: TGTGCCAGCAGCCCTCAGACAAGAACTGGAAACACCATATATTTT